Presented here are 23 T cell receptor beta chains from one specimen sequenced in a study of blood T cell repertoires in COVID-19. Repertoires were generated with immunoSEQ multiplex PCR, while TCRdb's copy carries only in-frame clones and drops some. The sample records over 200,000 clones, 83% being singletons. The sequenced sample was peripheral blood. All receptors come from a woman aged 25 to 45 with COVID-19, enrolled during active disease.

CDR3 DNA: TGTGCCAGCAGTTACGGAGAGACCCAGTACTTC. Its translation is CASSYGETQYF. The J gene is TRBJ2-5, the V gene TRBV7-9, with no clear D. The length of the CDR3 is 11 residues. CDR1 is SEHNR and CDR2 is FQNEAQ in the germline V gene (reference sequence). V shed 6 bases and J shed 4 bases, with 6 bases lying between them.

The chain combines TRBV7-2 with TRBJ2-3, with 7 bases lining up with TRBD1. CDR1 and CDR2 from the germline V gene are SGHTA and FQGNSA. The CDR3 is 16 residues long. V lost 1 base to trimming and J lost 4 bases; unmatched junction nucleotides: 8. The CDR3: CASSLGPGQSADTQYF. DNA of the CDR3: TGTGCCAGCAGCTTAGGCCCGGGACAGTCCGCAGATACGCAGTATTTT.

CDR3: CASSQKLGYTF. The CDR3 DNA sequence: TGTGCCAGCAGCCAGAAGCTTGGCTACACCTTC. This sequence joins TRBV3-1 (or the pseudogene TRBV3-2) and TRBJ1-2; no clear D gene. Germline V gives CDR1 LGHDT, CDR2 YNNKEL (reference sequence). The CDR3 spans 11 residues. Trimming left V 3 bases short and J 7 bases short, with 6 bases between.

V gene TRBV7-2 combines with J gene TRBJ2-3; the match to TRBD1 covers 9 bases. The V and J ends lost 5 bases and 1 base, in that order; junction bases with no gene match: 4. CDR1 and CDR2 (germline): SGHTA, FQGNSA. There are 15 residues in the CDR3. The CDR3 loop is CASSLRTGGTDTQYF. As DNA, the CDR3 is TGTGCCAGCAGCCTCAGGACAGGGGGCACAGATACGCAGTATTTT. The variable domain in full, completed from reference TRBV7-2 and TRBJ2-3, reads GAGVSQSPSNKVTEKGKDVELRCDPISGHTALYWYRQSLGQGLEFLIYFQGNSAPDKSGLPSDRFSAERTGGSVSTLTIQRTQQEDSAVYLCASSLRTGGTDTQYFGPGTRLTVL.

The rearrangement links TRBV14 to TRBJ2-5; a possible D gene is TRBD1 (6 bases). V was cut by 3 bases and J by 1 base, with 15 bases left in between. Germline assignment: CDR1 SGHDN and CDR2 FVKESK. This CDR3 comprises 16 residues. CDR3 coding DNA: TGTGCCAGCAGCCACAGAAGGGGGTTCCCCCAAGAGACCCAGTACTTC. Protein sequence: CASSHRRGFPQETQYF.

This rearrangement joins TRBV4-3 to TRBJ2-2; weak D call: TRBD2 (6 bases). CDR1 and CDR2 (germline): LGHNA, YSLEER. Trimming left V 1 base short and J 1 base short, with 10 bases between. CDR3 size: 16 residues. The CDR3 DNA follows: TGCGCCAGCAGCCAAGGGTGGGGGGAGAACACCGGGGAGCTGTTTTTT. This sequence encodes CASSQGWGENTGELFF.

The chain has TRBV28 and TRBJ1-6; D is undetermined. This CDR3 region has 17 residues. Trimming pared 5 bases from V and 7 bases from J, leaving 21 bases between. The germline CDR1 and CDR2 sequences are MDHEN and SYDVKM. CDR3 in DNA: TGTGCCAGCAGTCCCCCCCGTGTGGGCACCCAAAATTCACCCCTCCACTTT. Translation: CASSPPRVGTQNSPLHF. Full variable domain (rest looked up from reference TRBV28 and TRBJ1-6): DVKVTQSSRYLVKRTGEKVFLECVQDMDHENMFWYRQDPGLGLRLIYFSYDVKMKEKGDIPEGYSVSREKKERFSLILESASTNQTSMYLCASSPPRVGTQNSPLHFGNGTRLTVT.

V gene TRBV6-1 combines with J gene TRBJ2-7; weak D call: TRBD2 (6 bases). Trimming removed 2 bases at V and 3 bases at J, with 11 bases between. Germline V gives CDR1 MNHNS, CDR2 SASEGT. The CDR3 is 14 residues long. This CDR3 is CASSEMRGSYEQYF. The CDR3 region has the DNA TGTGCCAGCAGTGAAATGCGGGGAAGCTACGAGCAGTACTTC.

This chain connects TRBV25-1 to TRBJ2-7, with TRBD1 matching 7 bases. The CDR3 sequence is 18 residues long. Germline V CDR1 and CDR2: MGHDK, SYGVNS. Losses at the gene ends were 0 bases for V and 5 bases for J; bases not matched to a gene: 16. This CDR3 reads CASSEYTGHRGTGDEQYF. The CDR3 DNA reads TGTGCCAGCAGTGAATATACGGGCCACAGGGGTACTGGGGACGAGCAGTACTTC.

This rearrangement joins TRBV6-5 to TRBJ2-1, with TRBD2 matching over 11 bases. This CDR3 has 13 residues. Germline V gives CDR1 MNHEY, CDR2 SVGAGI. The V gene end was trimmed by 11 bases and the J gene end by 7 bases; junction bases not matched to a gene: 7. The CDR3 sequence is CACRLAGGNEQFF. The CDR3 DNA sequence: TGTGCCTGTCGGCTAGCGGGGGGAAATGAGCAGTTCTTC.

The rearrangement links TRBV7-3 to TRBJ1-2; TRBD1 matches 7 bases. J gave up 5 bases and V 5 bases, and 11 bases lay outside the gene matches. The CDR3 is 15 residues long. Germline assignment: CDR1 SGHTA and CDR2 FQGTGA. The CDR3 here is CASSPGGTDPYGYTF. The DNA for the CDR3 is TGTGCCAGCAGCCCCGGTGGGACAGACCCTTATGGCTACACCTTC.

This clone was detected a few times. The genes are TRBV5-1 and TRBJ1-1, with D possibly being TRBD1 (5 bases). Trimming removed 3 bases from V and 11 bases from J, with 23 bases in between. Germline V lookup: CDR1 SGHRS, CDR2 YFSETQ. The CDR3 is made up of 15 amino acids. CDR3 residues: CASSSLPGEGSSAFF. The DNA for the CDR3 is TGCGCCAGCAGCTCCCTTCCGGGGGAGGGATCATCGGCTTTCTTT.

V is TRBV12-3 or TRBV12-4 and J is TRBJ2-1, with D tentatively TRBD2 (5 bases). This CDR3 is 13 amino acids long. Trimming stripped 3 bases from V and 7 bases from J, with 10 bases between. CDR3 loop: CASSLSLANEQFF. In DNA, the CDR3 is TGTGCCAGCAGTTTGAGCCTAGCTAATGAGCAGTTCTTC.

The chain combines TRBV18 with TRBJ2-2, with 10 bases that match TRBD1. CDR1 and CDR2 from the germline V gene are KGHSH and LQKENI. This CDR3 has 16 amino acids. Trimming took 3 bases from V and 6 from J; bases not matched to a gene: 7. The CDR3 spells CASSPKGQGIAGELFF. The DNA for the CDR3 is TGTGCCAGCTCACCCAAGGGACAGGGGATCGCCGGGGAGCTGTTTTTT. Filled out from reference TRBV18 and TRBJ2-2, the complete variable domain reads NAGVMQNPRHLVRRRGQEARLRCSPMKGHSHVYWYRQLPEEGLKFMVYLQKENIIDESGMPKERFSAEFPKEGPSILRIQQVVRGDSAAYFCASSPKGQGIAGELFFGEGSRLTVL.

The chain carries TRBV24-1 and TRBJ1-1, with D perhaps TRBD1 (5 bases). Trimming stripped 9 bases from V and 3 bases from J, with 13 bases between. The germline V gene encodes CDR1 KGHDR and CDR2 SFDVKD. This CDR3 region has 13 residues. CDR3 sequence: CATSGLGDTEAFF. In nucleotides, the CDR3 is TGTGCCACCTCAGGTTTAGGGGACACTGAAGCTTTCTTT.

This clone was seen only a few times. V gene TRBV7-3 combines with J gene TRBJ2-2; 10 bases are a match to TRBD2. V lost 0 bases and J lost 7; bases outside the gene matches: 2. Looked up from germline, CDR1 is SGHTA and CDR2 is FQGTGA. The CDR3 covers 15 residues. In DNA form, the CDR3 reads TGTGCCAGCAGCTTAACCCTAGCGGGAGTCGGGGAGCTGTTTTTT. Translating it yields CASSLTLAGVGELFF.

The chain combines TRBV9 with TRBJ1-1; D gene unclear. This CDR3 is 16 amino acids long. The germline gives CDR1 SGDLS, CDR2 YYNGEE. The V and J ends lost 0 bases and 0 bases respectively, with 12 bases between them. The CDR3 here is CASSVVPFGLNTEAFF. Written as DNA, the CDR3 is TGTGCCAGCAGCGTAGTTCCCTTTGGGCTGAACACTGAAGCTTTCTTT.

J is TRBJ2-7 and V is TRBV18, with D tentatively TRBD1 (6 bases). V was cut by 1 base and J by 1 base, with 11 bases left in between. The CDR3 runs 15 residues. In germline, CDR1 is KGHSH, CDR2 LQKENI. The CDR3 loop reads CASSPRRDTSYEQYF. DNA of the CDR3: TGTGCCAGCTCACCACGAAGGGACACTTCCTACGAGCAGTACTTC. Together with reference TRBV18 and TRBJ2-7, the CDR3 gives the full variable domain: NAGVMQNPRHLVRRRGQEARLRCSPMKGHSHVYWYRQLPEEGLKFMVYLQKENIIDESGMPKERFSAEFPKEGPSILRIQQVVRGDSAAYFCASSPRRDTSYEQYFGPGTRLTVT.

V gene TRBV9 combines with J gene TRBJ2-3, with 7 bases aligning to TRBD2. The V gene end was trimmed by 2 bases and the J gene end by 6 bases; junction bases not matched to a gene: 6. CDR3 length: 14 amino acids. CDR1 is SGDLS, CDR2 YYNGEE, per germline. CDR3 residues: CASSVSGVRDTQYF. The DNA of the CDR3 is TGTGCCAGCAGCGTCAGCGGGGTCCGGGATACGCAGTATTTT.

In its sample, this clone was seen a few times. The V gene is TRBV7-9, the J gene TRBJ2-7; D is possibly TRBD1 (6 bases). The CDR3 runs to 13 residues. Germline CDR1 SEHNR, CDR2 FQNEAQ (reference sequence). Deletions cut 8 bases from V and 6 bases from J, with 17 bases between. The CDR3 region has the DNA TGTGCCAGCGGCAACAGGGATACGGGCGAGCAGTACTTC. It yields the protein CASGNRDTGEQYF.

This clone was recorded a few times. The same CDR3 also results from other DNA sequences found in this sample. Here the CDR3 reads CASSPPLAGAQETQYF. In DNA form, the CDR3 reads TGTGCCAGCAGCCCCCCACTAGCGGGGGCTCAAGAGACCCAGTACTTC. The V gene is TRBV6-2 or TRBV6-3, the J gene TRBJ2-5; 11 positions agree with TRBD2. Unmatched junction bases numbered 8, after V lost 6 bases and J lost 2 bases. CDR3 length: 16 amino acids. In germline, CDR1 is MNHEY, CDR2 SVGEGT.

This clone was recorded only once. The rearrangement uses TRBV10-2 and TRBJ2-1, with 9 bases lining up with TRBD1. Per germline, CDR1 WSHSY and CDR2 SAAADI. V gave up 8 bases and J gave up 10 bases; unmatched junction bases: 9. CDR3 length: 13 amino acids. The CDR3 protein is CASEGQGPGEQFF. The CDR3 nucleotides read TGCGCCAGCGAAGGACAGGGGCCGGGGGAGCAGTTCTTC.

In this sample, this clone turned up once. V is TRBV25-1 and J is TRBJ2-1; 14 nucleotides agree with TRBD2. Germline V gives CDR1 MGHDK, CDR2 SYGVNS. The trim removed 4 bases at V and 9 bases at J, leaving 5 bases unmatched. The CDR3 spans 15 residues. CDR3 in amino acids: CASSVRLAGGSEQFF. For the CDR3, the DNA is TGTGCCAGCAGTGTGCGACTAGCGGGAGGGTCTGAGCAGTTCTTC.